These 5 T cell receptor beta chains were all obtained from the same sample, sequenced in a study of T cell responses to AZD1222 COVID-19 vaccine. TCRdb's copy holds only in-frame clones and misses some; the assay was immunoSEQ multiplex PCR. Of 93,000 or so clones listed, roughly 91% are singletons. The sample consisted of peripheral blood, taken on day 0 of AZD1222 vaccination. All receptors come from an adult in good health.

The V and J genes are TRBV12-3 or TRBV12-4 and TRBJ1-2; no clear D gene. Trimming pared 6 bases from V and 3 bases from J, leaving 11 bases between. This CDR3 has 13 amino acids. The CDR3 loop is CASSRGGDYGYTF. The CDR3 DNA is TGTGCCAGCAGCCGGGGTGGGGACTATGGCTACACCTTC.

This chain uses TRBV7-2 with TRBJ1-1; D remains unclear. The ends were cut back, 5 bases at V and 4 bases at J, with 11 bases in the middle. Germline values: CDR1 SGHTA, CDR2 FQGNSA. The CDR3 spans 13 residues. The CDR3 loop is CASSTTPVTEAFF. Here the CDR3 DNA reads TGTGCCAGCAGCACGACCCCGGTCACTGAAGCTTTCTTT. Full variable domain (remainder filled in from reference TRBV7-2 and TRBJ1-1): GAGVSQSPSNKVTEKGKDVELRCDPISGHTALYWYRQSLGQGLEFLIYFQGNSAPDKSGLPSDRFSAERTGGSVSTLTIQRTQQEDSAVYLCASSTTPVTEAFFGQGTRLTVV.

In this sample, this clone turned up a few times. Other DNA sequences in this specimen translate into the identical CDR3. This chain's CDR3 is CASSVGGSSYEQYF. CDR3 sequence (DNA): TGTGCCAGCAGCGTTGGAGGGAGCTCCTACGAGCAGTACTTC. The chain joins TRBV9 to TRBJ2-7; TRBD2 might be the D (6 bases). The germline V gene encodes CDR1 SGDLS and CDR2 YYNGEE. Between the trimmed V and J ends, which lost 2 bases and 0 bases, there was a span of 9 bases. This CDR3 spans 14 amino acids. The full variable domain, completed using reference TRBV9 and TRBJ2-7, is DSGVTQTPKHLITATGQRVTLRCSPRSGDLSVYWYQQSLDQGLQFLIQYYNGEERAKGNILERFSAQQFPDLHSELNLSSLELGDSALYFCASSVGGSSYEQYFGPGTRLTVT.

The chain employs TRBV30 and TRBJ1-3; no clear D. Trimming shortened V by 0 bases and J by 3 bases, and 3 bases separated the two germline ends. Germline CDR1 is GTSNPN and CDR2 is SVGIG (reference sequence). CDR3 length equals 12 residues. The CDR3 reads CAWSVIGNTIYF. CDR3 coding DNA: TGTGCCTGGAGTGTAATTGGAAACACCATATATTTT.

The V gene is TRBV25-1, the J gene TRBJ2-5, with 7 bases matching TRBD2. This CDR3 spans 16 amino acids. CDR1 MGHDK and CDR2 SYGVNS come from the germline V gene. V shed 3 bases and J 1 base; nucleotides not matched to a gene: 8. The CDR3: CASSDRGVRGQETQYF. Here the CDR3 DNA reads TGTGCCAGCAGTGATCGGGGGGTACGGGGCCAAGAGACCCAGTACTTC.